What follows describes a single TCR beta chain. Its antigen is as yet unknown. The source of the sample is a study of shared clonotypes between healthy human individuals. Overall study results and limits: Estimated richness was generally greater in naive than memory subsets.

As handled by the study authors: Junction-only sequences produced by ImmunoSEQ had no quality scores, so filtering differed. Profiling relied on immunoSEQ multiplex PCR, and the TCRdb table lists in-frame clones only, not all of them. V and J calls and clone size are copied from that table; D and trimming were computed from the DNA. Of about 1,900,000 clones in the sample, less than 95% are singletons; the top ten hold 1.2%. Naivety among CD8 cells was defined by CD45RO negativity and positive CCR7 selection, thereby excluding terminally differentiated effector memory CD45RA+ cells. V was clipped by 5 bases and J by 4 bases, with 11 bases between them. The V gene's germline CDR1 is SNHLY and CDR2 FYNNEI. There are 13 residues in the CDR3.

Sequencing was performed on naive CD8+ T cells sorted from blood. The chain uses TRBV2 and TRBJ2-5, with D unresolved. The sequence came from a man aged 18 to 30 in good health. The DNA of the CDR3 is TGTGCCAGCAGTCCCCCGCCAGGAGAGACCCAGTACTTC. Translating it yields CASSPPPGETQYF.